This T cell receptor beta chain was recovered during a study of CD8+CD57+ T cells in acquired aplastic anemia. Per the germline V gene, CDR1 is MNHEY and CDR2 is SMNVEV (reference sequence). The CDR3 covers 13 residues. Trimming shortened V by 4 bases and J by 5 bases, and 11 bases separated the two germline ends. Profiles of TCR beta VDJ and CDR3 were generated from a genomic DNA template. TCRdb reprocessed the reads with MiXCR, giving one entry per CDR3 protein. The sample has about 180,000 distinct CDR3 sequences, nearly 50% seen once; the top ten hold under 15%. This clonotype has a count of ten or more. Those patients picked for sequencing had displayed CD8+CD57+ cell expansion on flow cytometry.

The V and J genes are TRBV27 and TRBJ2-5, with D possibly being TRBD2 (5 bases). The sample comprised sorted CD4+, CD8+, or CD8+CD57+ T cells (not recorded which) from PBMCs. This clonotype was sampled from a human donor with aplastic anemia. The CDR3 sequence is CASSWRWAETQYF. In DNA form, the CDR3 reads TGTGCCAGCAGTTGGAGGTGGGCGGAGACCCAGTACTTC.